These 13 T cell receptor beta chains originate from one sample sequenced in a study of blood T cell repertoires in COVID-19. Sequencing used immunoSEQ multiplex PCR; TCRdb keeps in-frame clones, though not all of them. In the table there are under 200,000 clones, more than 65% of which are singletons. Sequencing was carried out using PBMCs or T cells enriched from blood (not recorded which). The receptor source for this set is a man aged 60 to 69 who had recovered from COVID-19.

The V call is TRBV5-5, the J call TRBJ2-7; tentatively, D is TRBD1 (6 bases). Trimming removed 0 bases from V and 7 bases from J, with 8 bases in between. The CDR3 covers 12 residues. Per germline, CDR1 SGHKS and CDR2 YYEKEE (reference sequence). CDR3 coding DNA: TGTGCCAGCAGCTTGGTAGACAGGGAGCAGTACTTC. This translates into CASSLVDREQYF. Looking up the rest from reference TRBV5-5 and TRBJ2-7 gives the full variable domain: DAGVTQSPTHLIKTRGQQVTLRCSPISGHKSVSWYQQVLGQGPQFIFQYYEKEERGRGNFPDRFSARQFPNYSSELNVNALLLGDSALYLCASSLVDREQYFGPGTRLTVT.

The V gene is TRBV7-3, the J gene TRBJ2-7, with D possibly matching TRBD2 (5 bases). The CDR3 is made up of 15 amino acids. Germline CDR1 and CDR2: SGHTA and FQGTGA. Deletions cut 1 base from V and 4 bases from J, with 14 bases between. CDR3: CASSLRGDSRYEQYF. CDR3 coding DNA: TGTGCCAGCAGCTTAAGGGGAGACTCTAGGTACGAGCAGTACTTC.

V usage is TRBV9 and J usage is TRBJ2-3; 14 bases agree with TRBD2. V dropped 4 bases and J dropped 6; count of bases not matched to a gene: 13. The germline V gene has CDR1 SGDLS and CDR2 YYNGEE. This CDR3 spans 18 amino acids. The CDR3 here is CASSTSPGTSGRIDTQYF. Here the CDR3 DNA reads TGTGCCAGCAGCACAAGTCCCGGGACTAGCGGGAGAATTGATACGCAGTATTTT. Full variable domain (missing parts from reference TRBV9 and TRBJ2-3): DSGVTQTPKHLITATGQRVTLRCSPRSGDLSVYWYQQSLDQGLQFLIQYYNGEERAKGNILERFSAQQFPDLHSELNLSSLELGDSALYFCASSTSPGTSGRIDTQYFGPGTRLTVL.

V is TRBV13 and J is TRBJ1-2; no definite D call. This CDR3 has 13 residues. Germline V gives CDR1 PRHDT, CDR2 FYEKMQ (reference sequence). Trimming pared 4 bases from V and 0 bases from J, leaving 6 bases between. CDR3 in amino acids: CASSYTTNYGYTF. The DNA for the CDR3 is TGTGCCAGCAGCTACACCACTAACTATGGCTACACCTTC.

CDR3 sequence (DNA): TGTGCCACCAGAGCTCAGGGGACCGGGGAGCTGTTTTTT. It specifies CATRAQGTGELFF. The gene calls are TRBV24-1 and TRBJ2-2; the D gene is possibly TRBD1 (6 bases). The CDR3 consists of 13 residues. Germline assignment: CDR1 KGHDR and CDR2 SFDVKD. Deletions cut 7 bases from V and 5 bases from J, with 10 bases between.

This clone was counted between two and nine times. This rearrangement joins TRBV19 to TRBJ2-3; D is perhaps TRBD2 (6 bases). The germline V gene encodes CDR1 LNHDA and CDR2 SQIVND (reference sequence). Trimming shortened V by 5 bases and J by 5 bases, and 11 bases separated the two germline ends. This CDR3 is built from 13 residues. The CDR3 spells CASSVRDLDTQYF. CDR3 in DNA: TGTGCCAGTAGTGTCCGGGACTTAGATACGCAGTATTTT.

This chain joins TRBV15 and TRBJ2-3; 7 bases line up with TRBD2. There are 15 residues in the CDR3. Germline loops: CDR1 LNHNV, CDR2 YYDKDF (reference sequence). Trimming took 5 bases from V and 4 from J; bases not matched to a gene: 9. CDR3: CATSDLRGNSDTQYF. The CDR3 DNA reads TGTGCCACCAGCGACCTGCGGGGGAACTCAGATACGCAGTATTTT.

This clone has more than one count but fewer than ten. V usage is TRBV20-1 and J usage is TRBJ1-1; 7 bases fit TRBD1. The CDR3 runs 11 residues. The germline V gene has CDR1 DFQATT and CDR2 SNEGSKA (reference sequence). V gave up 6 bases and J gave up 11 bases; unmatched junction bases: 9. CDR3 nucleotide sequence: TGCAGTGCCTCTACAGGGGAGCGGGCTTTCTTT. It codes for CSASTGERAFF.

V gene TRBV7-8 combines with J gene TRBJ2-3; tentatively, D is TRBD1 (6 bases). CDR3 length: 14 residues. Germline lookup yields CDR1 SGHVS and CDR2 FQNEAQ. Trimming left V 3 bases short and J 6 bases short, with 13 bases between. CDR3 sequence: CASSFETQGDTQYF. For the CDR3, the DNA is TGTGCCAGCAGCTTCGAGACCCAGGGGGATACGCAGTATTTT.

The chain uses TRBV29-1 and TRBJ1-1, with D hard to call. Germline CDR1 and CDR2: SQVTM and ANQGSEA. V gave up 4 bases and J gave up 2 bases, with 8 bases separating them. This CDR3 region has 12 residues. For the CDR3, the DNA is TGCAGCGTTGGACGGACTAACACTGAAGCTTTCTTT. It yields the protein CSVGRTNTEAFF.

V gene TRBV19 combines with J gene TRBJ1-2; 8 bases line up with TRBD1. CDR3 size: 13 residues. Looked up from germline, CDR1 is LNHDA and CDR2 is SQIVND (reference sequence). After removal of 3 bases from V and 3 bases from J, the junction contained 0 bases not matched to a gene. Here the CDR3 DNA reads TGTGCCAGTAGTATGGGACAGGACTATGGCTACACCTTC. Translating gives CASSMGQDYGYTF.

This chain joins TRBV7-2 and TRBJ2-1, with 7 bases aligning to TRBD2. The CDR3 is 15 residues long. V lost 1 base, J lost 8 bases, and 8 bases stayed unmatched. CDR1 and CDR2 from the germline V gene are SGHTA and FQGNSA. CDR3 amino acids: CASSLEGRERDEQFF. The CDR3 region has the DNA TGTGCCAGCAGCTTAGAGGGGAGGGAGCGGGATGAGCAGTTCTTC.

The J gene is TRBJ2-3, the V gene TRBV6-5; D is possibly TRBD2 (6 bases). CDR1 MNHEY and CDR2 SVGAGI come from the germline V gene. Trimming left V 8 bases short and J 4 bases short, with 10 bases between. CDR3 length: 12 amino acids. The CDR3 loop reads CASRLGADTQYF. Here the CDR3 DNA reads TGTGCCAGCCGACTAGGAGCAGATACGCAGTATTTT.